This T cell receptor (beta chain) was sequenced during a study of T cell responses to AZD1222 COVID-19 vaccine. Study findings and constraints: Baseline antibody screening turned up just a handful of seropositive AZD1222 recipients. The donor group comprised mostly white British people and more females; the analysis possibly underestimated clonal diversity. All repertoire sampling was performed exclusively after the peak T cell response.

Note on this clone: Its specificity is not known.

TCRdb's table, derived via immunoSEQ multiplex PCR, lists solely in-frame clones and lacks some. Counted here are roughly 140,000 clones, approximately 87% occurring once; the ten biggest clones make up roughly 1.7%. Samples with a second dose at about 4 or about 12 weeks were pooled together. The source material was peripheral blood, sampled 28 days after the second AZD1222 dose. This sequence was found in an adult who received the AZD1222 COVID-19 vaccine.

Here the CDR3 DNA reads TGTGCCAGCACCACTTGGAGGGGGAACTCCTACGAGCAGTACTTC. This encodes CASTTWRGNSYEQYF. The V call is TRBV27, the J call TRBJ2-7; possibly TRBD1 or TRBD2 for D (6 bases each). The V gene's germline CDR1 is MNHEY and CDR2 SMNVEV (reference sequence). V was trimmed by 7 bases and J by 0 bases, leaving 16 bases between them. CDR3 length: 15 amino acids.